This T cell receptor beta chain was captured in a study of T-cell memory formation after mild COVID-19. This clonotype appeared a few times. Germline CDR1 DFQATT, CDR2 SNEGSKA (reference sequence). V was cut by 1 base and J by 11 bases, with 8 bases left in between. This CDR3 spans 11 amino acids. TCRdb passed the 5' RACE reads through MiXCR, listing each CDR3 protein once. The sample records 350,000 or so distinct CDR3 sequences, approximately 22% being singletons. This receptor was obtained from a man between 18 and 35 years old who had mild COVID-19 (a few samples of this study predate the infection). Cell type and time point are not known. The chain links TRBV20-1 to TRBJ1-4; D perhaps matches TRBD1 (6 bases). The sample comprised PBMCs or a T cell subset sorted from them (not recorded which). The CDR3 coding sequence is TGCAGTGCTAGAGCAGGGGATAAACTGTTTTTT. Encoded protein: CSARAGDKLFF.